The sequence of this T cell receptor (beta chain) was determined in a study of blood T cells in healthy people across ages (dated by TCRdb to 2013 to 2016). About the full investigation: In model experiments, template switching captured roughly one uniquely barcoded TCR beta cDNA molecule for every two T cells. Age-related changes in TCR beta repertoire diversity were measured in the study by deep sequencing normalized with unique cDNA molecular identifiers. Donors were grouped into four age groups: young (average roughly 15 years), middle-aged (roughly 40), aged (about 60) and long-lived (just over 80). To avoid experimental bias, donors of different ages were randomly spread across the sequencing lanes. Using the same blood draw, the study looked at two additional independent replicas of 1 million unique cDNA reads for two donors, one aged 18 to 30 and the other aged 80 or older.

What the study reported, not specific to this receptor: As age increased, observed TCR beta diversity per million T cells dropped in a roughly linear way, and a significant reduction was already evident by age 40. The CMV infection status of donors was not known, potentially confounding age-related changes in expanded clonotypes. The percentage of naive T cells measured by flow cytometry correlated strongly with observed TCR beta diversity. Compared with the aged group, more naive CD4+ T cells, fewer expanded clones and increased TCR diversity were shown by the long-lived group, suggesting age selection. Conclusive comparison of naive and antigen-experienced compartments was prevented by the profiling of bulk unsorted PBMCs. Estimates of total diversity based on one million sequenced T cells were considered lower bounds and underestimates.

Comments on this clonotype: Its binding antigen is unknown. No base quality values were provided; no much bigger clone lies one nucleotide off.

The roughly 39 donors, aged about 6 to 95 years, were systemically healthy Caucasian individuals from Russia. Each donor gave about 10 milliliters of peripheral blood, drawn into EDTA-treated Vacutainer tubes. Ficoll-Paque density-gradient centrifugation was used to isolate PBMCs, with at least 6.5 million per sample. Total RNA was extracted from PBMCs with Trizol reagent, with at least 6 micrograms obtained per sample. Naive CD45RAhigh/CD27high T cell percentages were measured by flow cytometry on a PBMC aliquot from every donor. Taken from the germline V gene, the CDR1 and CDR2 loops are SGHAT and FQNNGV. The CDR3 covers 13 residues, taking in both the cysteine and the phenylalanine. The retained sequence is limited to the CDR3, 39 bases, with the frame set at the first base. V is cut by 4 bases and J by 2 bases, and the space between the germline ends is 9 bases. The library was made by 5' RACE. The sample was run on an Illumina HiSeq 2500. A second PCR of about 6 to 12 cycles was performed with a sample-barcoded 5' primer and a J-beta primer mix. A unique molecular identifier was introduced onto each TCR beta cDNA molecule by a template-switch 5' adaptor carrying 12 random nucleotides. Each sample yielded at least 3 million CDR3-containing paired-end reads. First-strand cDNA was synthesized from all RNA with the Mint cDNA synthesis kit, primed by a TRBC-specific oligonucleotide. Following uracil-DNA glycosylase treatment, a first 18-cycle PCR with universal primers M1SS and BC2_uni_R was performed on all cDNA. The original methods were these. For normalization, 1 million high-quality reads, each with a distinct molecular identifier, were randomly selected from each sample. Instead of being binned into consensus sequences, reads with shared molecular identifiers were discarded. MiTCR, set to a Q25 quality threshold and the strictest error-elimination algorithm, was used for CDR3 identification, clonotype clustering and error correction. A nonparametric unseen species model with Euler transformation was used to estimate lower-bound total TCR beta diversity. TCRdb reprocessing: public reads trimmed at Q25 with fastp, clones called with MiXCR, in-frame beta chains kept. Each CDR3 protein gets just one entry, which takes the most common genes and DNA from the rows behind it. V and J calls and clone size were set by TCRdb, not the authors. Counted in this sample were about 1 million distinct CDR3 sequences; less than 50% of them appeared once. The ten largest clones add up to around 18% of the sample.

The chain is encoded by TRBV11-2 joined to TRBJ2-7, with no confident D gene call. The material sequenced was blood. This clonotype was obtained from an older woman in good health. The CDR3 has the sequence CASSSGYAYEQYF. The DNA sequence is as follows: TGTGCCAGCAGCTCCGGATATGCCTACGAGCAGTACTTC.